What follows describes a single TCR beta chain. Germline-derived CDR1 and CDR2 are GTSNPN and SVGIG (reference sequence). This CDR3 has 16 residues. J lost 4 bases, V lost 5 bases, and 15 bases had no gene match. Study members were between roughly 18 and 100 years old and lived in 20 to 30 US regions. These data are taken from a study of blood T cell repertoires in COVID-19. Study context: Sites in the United States, Italy and Spain provided acute and convalescent COVID-19 samples. Sample material is recorded as cDNA or gDNA derived from T cells, B-cell-depleted T cells, or PBMCs.

As processed by the authors: Amplification with reference gene primers provided the estimates of nucleated cell counts. Sequencing was performed with immunoSEQ multiplex PCR; in TCRdb, only in-frame clones are kept and a portion is missing. V, J and clone size were drawn from that table, and D and trimming were deduced from the DNA. The sample consists of roughly 160,000 clones, over 70% of them appearing once. Sequencing used PBMCs or T cells enriched from blood (not recorded which). The rearrangement links TRBV30 to TRBJ2-7; 9 bases are shared with TRBD1. The clonotype comes from a woman aged 40 to 50 with acute COVID-19. The CDR3 protein is CAWAPLAGTGMYEQYF. CDR3 bases: TGTGCCTGGGCCCCTCTAGCCGGGACAGGGATGTACGAGCAGTACTTC.